Listed below are T cell receptor beta chains from one sample, sequenced in a study of Graves' ophthalmopathy and Graves' hyperthyroidism. A single record per CDR3 protein comes from TCRdb applying MiXCR to the multiplex PCR reads. The table records around 1,200,000 distinct CDR3 sequences, approximately 35% of them present only once. The specimen was peripheral blood or thyroid tissue (not recorded which). The receptors shown here come from an adult man with Graves' hyperthyroidism. The CDR3 runs from the conserved cysteine through the conserved F or W. Each record gives: J gene, V gene, CDR3 protein.

TRBJ2-7,TRBV6-2/TRBV6-3,CASTKRGQGMKSYEQYF
TRBJ2-7,TRBV20-1,CSASYVSGRIFYEQYF
TRBJ2-5,TRBV12-3/TRBV12-4,CAIQGTGETQYF
TRBJ2-7,TRBV10-3,CAISGTGTSDYEQYF
TRBJ2-7,TRBV29-1,CSVGIGGFYEQYF
TRBJ1-2,TRBV19,CATPRRQGTGGYTF
TRBJ1-2,TRBV3-1,CASSHGAGYTF
TRBJ1-2,TRBV14,CASSQVRADYYGYTF
TRBJ2-3,TRBV7-8,CASSPQVGTDTQYF
TRBJ2-7,TRBV7-9,CASSLGLREQYF
TRBJ1-2,TRBV12-3/TRBV12-4,CASRGRGYGYTF
TRBJ2-5,TRBV29-1,CSVGGDEGTQYF
TRBJ1-4,TRBV6-5,CASKRQGSSEKLFF
TRBJ1-5,TRBV7-2,CASSIQADSNQPQHF
TRBJ2-6,TRBV7-2,CASSVGGGAANVLTF
TRBJ1-1,TRBV12-3/TRBV12-4,CASSFGQHTEAFF
TRBJ2-2,TRBV5-1,CASSLIGGSGELFF
TRBJ1-2,TRBV10-2,CASSYAGTTVGYTF
TRBJ2-7,TRBV27,CASSAPGLYEQYF
TRBJ2-5,TRBV10-2,CASNGLAGGETQYF
TRBJ1-1,TRBV10-2,CASSESGIFNSEAFF
TRBJ1-2,TRBV2,CASSESTGAAF
TRBJ2-7,TRBV29-1,CSAGLAGGPYEQYF
TRBJ2-2,TRBV7-9,CASSSSTSGRANAGELFF
TRBJ2-7,TRBV15,CATRPPGQGASLRQQYF
TRBJ2-5,TRBV11-2,CASSSGQGNYQETQYF
TRBJ2-7,TRBV10-3,CAISESQGGYEQYF
TRBJ1-2,TRBV14,CASSVGSLLYGYTF
TRBJ1-5,TRBV2,CASGEQPQHF
TRBJ2-5,TRBV20-1,CSASRADQETQYF
TRBJ1-1,TRBV10-3,CAITSGRGGLNTEAFF
TRBJ1-2,TRBV2,CASSLSATGVGGYTF
TRBJ2-5,TRBV9,CASSVAPGGETQYF
TRBJ2-5,TRBV24-1,CATSDFGQGRETQYF
TRBJ2-7,TRBV6-5,CASSYGTSGGAYEQYF
TRBJ1-4,TRBV5-1,CASSGAGRTNEKLFF
TRBJ2-7,TRBV24-1,CATSDRATYEQYF
TRBJ1-5,TRBV9,CASSVGTGNQPQHF
TRBJ1-5,TRBV30,CALTTDSNQPQHF
TRBJ2-7,TRBV24-1,CATRAGTGIGEQYF
TRBJ1-1,TRBV5-6,CASSSIVLAAGTEAFF
TRBJ1-1,TRBV27,CASTSTDRDTEAFF
TRBJ2-7,TRBV10-3,CASSDTGGAYEQYF
TRBJ2-7,TRBV10-3,CASSFSQGLYEQYF
TRBJ1-1,TRBV29-1,CSARQGVLPEAFF
TRBJ1-1,TRBV12-3/TRBV12-4,CASSFGQVGVKGTEAFF
TRBJ2-6,TRBV9,CASSAGHGSGANVLTF
TRBJ1-6,TRBV19,CASSPRDRDSPLHF
TRBJ2-7,TRBV19,CASSIGTGLEQYF
TRBJ2-7,TRBV19,CASRSGGTYEQYF
TRBJ2-5,TRBV25-1,CASSEYLLGQVYLETQYF
TRBJ2-7,TRBV11-2,CASRGITYEQYF
TRBJ2-5,TRBV7-9,CASSPRTTRTFRQGTQYF
TRBJ2-5,TRBV7-8,CASSSLSIAYQETQYF
TRBJ1-1,TRBV12-3/TRBV12-4,CASSFATLNTEAFF
TRBJ1-6,TRBV20-1,CSARDLYIPNSPLHF
TRBJ2-2,TRBV20-1,CSASFQENTGELFF
TRBJ2-5,TRBV5-1,CASSLGSPKEETQYF
TRBJ2-3,TRBV7-2,CASSLAPGGWDTQYF
TRBJ2-7,TRBV9,CASSPGRRDEQYF